This T cell receptor (beta chain) comes out of a study of blood T cell repertoires in COVID-19. Sequenced by immunoSEQ multiplex PCR; TCRdb stores in-frame clones only, minus some. The data hold under 140,000 clones, with around 74% observed a single time. The sample holds a few counts of this clone. CDR3 size: 15 residues. CDR1 LGHNA and CDR2 YNFKEQ come from the germline V gene. The trim removed 2 bases at V and 2 bases at J, leaving 5 bases unmatched. The origin of this receptor is a woman aged 55-70 years with acute or convalescent COVID-19. The gene calls are TRBV4-2 and TRBJ2-7; 8 nucleotides agree with TRBD1. The specimen sequenced was peripheral blood. This CDR3 is CASSQTGGSTYEQYF. The CDR3 DNA is TGTGCCAGCAGCCAAACAGGGGGATCGACCTACGAGCAGTACTTC.